The entry that follows covers one T cell receptor beta chain sequence. Only one count was recorded for this clone. Its binding antigen is unknown. Base qualities are missing; no much larger clone stands one base away. The library relied on the immunoSEQ multiplex PCR assay. The multiplex PCR relied on a mix of 60 forward primers for TCR Vbeta segments and 13 reverse primers for TCR Jbeta segments. The CDR3 region of rearranged TCR beta genes was amplified from genomic DNA by a multiplex PCR assay. The Illumina HiSeq System was used to sequence the amplified TCR beta libraries as 87-base-pair reads. Per the source publication's procedure: A later analysis tallied roughly 76 million unique TCR beta chains across the roughly 610 repertoires, and about 12 million of those chains were shared by two or more donors. Raw reads were error-corrected and collapsed into unique sequences by a nearest-neighbor algorithm in which closely related sequences were merged to remove PCR and sequencing errors. Alignment of CDR3 sequences to IMGT reference sequences was used to assign V, D and J gene segments. For a sequence to be retained, a match of at least six nucleotides was required to both a V gene segment and a J gene segment. Rearrangements were called productive when the CDR3 lacked stop codons and stayed in frame with V and J; all others were non-productive. CDR3 was defined according to IMGT convention as the region running from the second conserved V-encoded cysteine to the conserved J-encoded phenylalanine. The earlier analysis of about 640 of the donors excluded any sequence lacking an unambiguous match to a single V gene segment. In an earlier analysis of approximately 610 of the donors, V segments were called functional above 56.7% productive rearrangements and were called segregating when the between-donor standard deviation exceeded 5%. A statistical classification framework was developed to diagnose cytomegalovirus status using the catalog of TCR beta chain sequences. A later analysis assigned V and J genes by comparing TCR nucleotide sequences with IMGT/GENE-DB human TR gene sequences. Using the TCRdist pipeline, a later analysis assigned CDR3 sequences along with most-parsimonious VDJ recombination scenarios. A later analysis defined each TCR beta chain by its CDR3 amino acid sequence plus V-gene family, and excluded reads lacking a unique V-gene family. A later analysis removed 600 or so highly shared, low-generation-probability nucleotide sequences to deal with suspected cross-contamination and a sequencing artifact. A later analysis calculated a clonal expansion index for each public chain from normalized within-repertoire ranks of inferred template counts. A later analysis computed generation probabilities with a VDJ recombination model fitted to out-of-frame rearrangements, and checked the results against IGoR. In a later analysis, TCR-TCR, TCR-HLA and TCR-CMV co-occurrence was scored with hypergeometric tests, and a repertoire-size bias correction was applied to TCR pairs. A later analysis estimated false discovery rates by permuting HLA or CMV assignments 20 times. In a later analysis, co-occurring TCRs were grouped using DBSCAN, with TCRdist sequence similarity added in when clustering inside HLA-allele-positive subsets. Co-occurrence clustering excluded repertoires with fewer than 30,000 or more than 120,000 public chains, plus five with anomalous nucleotide sharing. In its TCRdb copy, this immuneACCESS table keeps in-frame sequences only and misses some clones. Where compared with another copy, unresolved V genes explain less than half of these, and the others have no known cause. The V and J calls and clone size were taken over from that table, and D and trimming were inferred from the DNA. The sample data list about 110,000 clones, and around 83% of these were observed just once. Around 3% of the sample comes from the top ten.

The entry originates in a study of cytomegalovirus exposure and HLA in healthy donors (dated by TCRdb to the late 2010s). Turning to the overall study: An earlier analysis of approximately 640 of the donors reported 250 to 350 Gb of sequence data and roughly 110 million unique TCR beta sequences from some 180 million T cells. An earlier analysis of roughly 580 of the donors used high-throughput TCR beta sequencing to judge whether each TCR beta V gene segment behaved as functional or pseudogenic. The study profiled the T cell repertoires of some 610 subjects by immunosequencing and related them to cytomegalovirus serostatus. All discovery cohort repertoires had been generated on a single sequencing platform. The number of donors typed differed by locus, with about 629-630 for A, B, C, DRB1 and DQB1, approximately 500 for DQA1, some 570 for DPA1, and around 450 for DPB1. HLA typing included class I and class II loci at four-digit resolution. To predict cytomegalovirus infection status, the study combined high-throughput TCR immunosequencing, statistical association of individual TCRs with disease status, and machine learning. An early release covering roughly 600 HLA-typed donors comprised 300 to 350 gigabases of sequencing data and some 79 million unique TCR sequences. Genome-wide SNP genotypes for about 65% of the roughly 670 donors were used in a later genetic analysis, which treated that subset as a discovery cohort. A separate validation cohort of some 130 different subjects was used in addition to the approximately 700-subject first cohort. Across under 500 genotyped donors of the cohort, an average of roughly 250,000 unique TCR beta nucleotide sequences per donor were sequenced, and around 19% of those sequences were non-productive. Of the roughly 430 genotyped donors, roughly 85% fell in the genetic ancestry cluster associated with self-reported Caucasian donors. To study patterns of TCR occurrence, a later analysis re-analyzed previously published TCR beta repertoires from just over 650 donors and added high-resolution HLA genotyping. Rather than using new phenotypic data, the later analysis identified candidate immune exposures from TCR beta sequences and from how often those sequences occurred across donors. Donor age, sex, ethnicity and CMV serostatus were compiled alongside the repertoire data. The study aimed to test whether signatures of past pathogen exposure could be identified by cataloging public T cell receptors. Several DR-DQ haplotypes were handled as single units for association and clustering because linkage in the cohort was strong. General study outcomes and caveats: Because counts were too low, approximately 18 rarely observed V segments, including chromosome 9 orphons, were excluded from the earlier analysis of 587 of the donors. In vitro tests confirmed that a few of the cytomegalovirus-associated TCR beta chains recognize cytomegalovirus antigens. Assigning TCR associations to individual alleles was difficult when HLA alleles, especially DR and DQ, strongly co-occurred. HLA typing was unavailable for some donors at each locus, so association tests used only the typed subset. Because the 87-base-pair reads could not distinguish some IMGT-functional V segments, including TRBV6-2 and TRBV6-3, those segments were excluded. According to a later genetic analysis, donors in an Asian-associated ancestry cluster had fewer N-insertions in productive TCRs than the approximately 710-donor mean. This cohort had only TCR beta chains sequenced, and the lack of alpha or paired-chain data limited which features could be detected. A further reported finding was that TCR beta sequences accurately predicted the HLA-A and HLA-B alleles for most subjects in the first cohort. Linkage disequilibrium might explain the correlated functional status among segregating V segments, but an unknown experimental factor could not be ruled out. In a later analysis, HLA-associated TCR beta chains were found to be more clonally expanded and to have lower generation probabilities than equally common non-associated chains. A later analysis associated about 17,000 TCR beta sequences with specific HLA alleles at a false discovery rate of 0.05. A later analysis found that most CMV-associated TCR beta chains appeared HLA-restricted, with HLA associations seemingly driven largely by CMV exposure. In an earlier analysis of fewer than 750 of the donors, most TCR beta V segments were observed in productive rearrangements about 87% or about 30% of the time, broadly matching IMGT annotations. Across donors, most TCR sequences were observed very rarely, whereas some public TCRs were present in many individuals. In the study, around 150 TCR beta chains were listed as associated with cytomegalovirus. Sequencing depth was assumed to be roughly uniform across donors in the presence/absence analyses, though that assumption may not hold. The classifier was reported to diagnose cytomegalovirus status with high specificity and sensitivity in both the original and validation cohorts. In a later genetic analysis, a missense DCLRE1C variant was associated with V-gene and J-gene trimming of TCR beta chains, and the association was replicated in an independent cohort. A cluster of highly shared sequence variants was judged likely to represent a technical artifact of the sequencing pipeline. The only immune exposure information available for the cohort was CMV serostatus. Several of the top co-occurrence clusters appeared to be linked to parvovirus B19, influenza, CMV and Epstein-Barr virus, according to a later analysis. The authors suggested that the approach could potentially be generalized to other disease states and immunological phenotypes. According to a later analysis, TCR association rates differed among HLA loci, with DRB1 alleles showing the most associated TCRs and HLA-C alleles showing the fewest.

There are 15 amino acids in the CDR3, from cysteine to phenylalanine inclusive. Only the CDR3 region is kept as DNA, spanning 45 bases read in frame from base 1. The CDR1 and CDR2 encoded by the germline V gene are SGHRS and YFSETQ. V is reduced by 1 base and J by 2 bases, leaving a spacing of 10 bases between them. The cohort comprised more than 550 healthy bone marrow donors. Cohort members were all nominally healthy when sampled, although unrecorded immune exposures were likely present. The donor was CMV seropositive and was included in the group of 250 to 350 seropositive cohort members. A peripheral blood sample was collected from each donor, and TCR beta sequencing was performed on peripheral blood mononuclear cells. Genomic DNA was extracted from the blood cell samples with the Qiagen DNeasy Blood Extraction Kit.

The sample comprised PBMCs. The clonotype was recovered from a woman aged 55-69 years in good health and CMV-seropositive. Recombination linked TRBV5-1 to TRBJ1-3, with no reliable assignment of the D segment. The CDR3 is CASSLLSIPGNTIYF. The DNA sequence is as follows: TGCGCCAGCAGCTTGTTGTCCATTCCTGGAAACACCATATATTTT.